The rows below give T cell receptor beta chains drawn from one sample of a study of shared clonotypes between healthy human individuals. Clones were read by immunoSEQ multiplex PCR, and TCRdb kept only the in-frame ones, dropping some. The sample carries about 710,000 clones, approximately 72% recorded once. The sequenced sample was memory CD4+ T cells sorted from blood. The source of these receptors is a woman in her twenties or thirties in good health. CDR3s include the opening cysteine and the closing phenylalanine or tryptophan. A D gene is named only where the DNA matches it firmly. Where a row states a size, it is once, few, many or the class of an expanded clone; other rows omit it.

D gene: TRBD2; V gene: TRBV7-2; clone size: .; J gene: TRBJ2-7; CDR3 protein: CASSSTSGTYEQYF; CDR3 DNA: TGTGCCAGCAGCTCGACTAGCGGCACCTACGAGCAGTACTTC
D gene: TRBD2; V gene: TRBV5-1; clone size: once; J gene: TRBJ2-3; CDR3 protein: CASSPWGGTPGDTQYF; CDR3 DNA: TGCGCCAGCAGCCCCTGGGGAGGGACCCCAGGGGATACGCAGTATTTT
D gene: .; V gene: TRBV15; clone size: .; J gene: TRBJ1-1; CDR3 protein: CATSRALNTEAFF; CDR3 DNA: TGTGCCACCAGCAGAGCCCTGAACACTGAAGCTTTCTTT
D gene: TRBD1; V gene: TRBV4-1; clone size: .; J gene: TRBJ2-1; CDR3 protein: CASSHGTDDYNEQFF; CDR3 DNA: TGCGCCAGCAGCCATGGGACAGATGACTACAATGAGCAGTTCTTC
D gene: TRBD2; V gene: TRBV11-2; clone size: .; J gene: TRBJ2-2; CDR3 protein: CASSGRTSGRSRTGELFF; CDR3 DNA: TGTGCCAGCAGCGGAAGGACTAGCGGGAGATCTCGCACCGGGGAGCTGTTTTTT
D gene: .; V gene: TRBV18; clone size: .; J gene: TRBJ2-7; CDR3 protein: CASSLQTYEQYF; CDR3 DNA: TGTGCCAGCTCATTACAGACCTACGAGCAGTACTTC
D gene: TRBD1; V gene: TRBV2; clone size: .; J gene: TRBJ1-4; CDR3 protein: CASRDRGVLSEKLFF; CDR3 DNA: TGTGCCAGCAGGGACAGGGGAGTCTTGAGTGAAAAACTGTTTTTT
D gene: .; V gene: TRBV20-1; clone size: once; J gene: TRBJ1-1; CDR3 protein: CSASLNTEAFF; CDR3 DNA: TGCAGTGCCAGCCTTAACACTGAAGCTTTCTTT
D gene: TRBD1; V gene: TRBV5-5; clone size: .; J gene: TRBJ1-4; CDR3 protein: CASSSGQLNEKLFF; CDR3 DNA: TGTGCCAGCAGCTCGGGACAGTTAAATGAAAAACTGTTTTTT
D gene: .; V gene: TRBV5-1; clone size: .; J gene: TRBJ2-5; CDR3 protein: CASSPTAAQYF; CDR3 DNA: TGCGCCAGCAGCCCGACGGCGGCCCAGTACTTC
D gene: TRBD2; V gene: TRBV11-2; clone size: .; J gene: TRBJ2-7; CDR3 protein: CACTRGTSSSEQYF; CDR3 DNA: TGTGCCTGCACAAGAGGGACTAGTTCCTCCGAGCAGTACTTC
D gene: .; V gene: TRBV9; clone size: .; J gene: TRBJ2-7; CDR3 protein: CASSPTIETYEQYF; CDR3 DNA: TGTGCCAGCAGCCCTACAATAGAGACCTACGAGCAGTACTTC
D gene: .; V gene: TRBV27; clone size: .; J gene: TRBJ1-2; CDR3 protein: CASSLSEGYGYTF; CDR3 DNA: TGTGCCAGCAGTTTATCGGAAGGCTATGGCTACACCTTC
D gene: TRBD1; V gene: TRBV4-1; clone size: .; J gene: TRBJ1-5; CDR3 protein: CASSHYLGTAENQPQHF; CDR3 DNA: TGCGCCAGCAGCCACTATTTAGGGACAGCTGAAAATCAGCCCCAGCATTTT
D gene: TRBD1; V gene: TRBV5-1; clone size: .; J gene: TRBJ2-1; CDR3 protein: CASSLAVSGGLSSYNEQFF; CDR3 DNA: TGCGCCAGCAGCTTGGCCGTGTCAGGGGGCTTGAGCTCCTACAATGAGCAGTTCTTC
D gene: .; V gene: TRBV6-1; clone size: .; J gene: TRBJ1-5; CDR3 protein: CATNLQQGTQPQHF; CDR3 DNA: TGTGCCACCAACCTACAACAGGGAACGCAGCCCCAGCATTTT
D gene: .; V gene: TRBV10-3; clone size: .; J gene: TRBJ1-2; CDR3 protein: CASSYRQRNYGYTF; CDR3 DNA: TGTGCCAGCAGTTACCGGCAGCGGAACTATGGCTACACCTTC
D gene: .; V gene: TRBV11-2; clone size: .; J gene: TRBJ2-1; CDR3 protein: CASSFNQDSGDNEQFF; CDR3 DNA: TGTGCCAGCAGCTTCAACCAGGATAGCGGCGACAATGAGCAGTTCTTC
D gene: .; V gene: TRBV18; clone size: .; J gene: TRBJ1-3; CDR3 protein: CASSPRATGNTIYF; CDR3 DNA: TGTGCCAGCTCCCCCCGGGCTACTGGAAACACCATATATTTT
D gene: TRBD2; V gene: TRBV11-2; clone size: .; J gene: TRBJ2-1; CDR3 protein: CASSSHRGLASGSRNEQFF; CDR3 DNA: TGTGCCAGCAGCTCCCACCGGGGGTTGGCTAGCGGGAGTCGGAATGAGCAGTTCTTC
D gene: .; V gene: TRBV30; clone size: .; J gene: TRBJ1-3; CDR3 protein: CAWRAHGASSGNTIYF; CDR3 DNA: TGTGCCTGGAGGGCCCATGGGGCAAGCTCTGGAAACACCATATATTTT
D gene: .; V gene: TRBV19; clone size: .; J gene: TRBJ2-1; CDR3 protein: CASRKRLFSSYNEQFF; CDR3 DNA: TGTGCCAGTAGGAAGCGACTGTTTAGCTCCTACAATGAGCAGTTCTTC
D gene: .; V gene: TRBV28; clone size: once; J gene: TRBJ2-5; CDR3 protein: CASSLMAAARETQYF; CDR3 DNA: TGTGCCAGCAGTTTAATGGCAGCGGCCCGGGAGACCCAGTACTTC
D gene: TRBD2; V gene: TRBV7-3; clone size: .; J gene: TRBJ2-7; CDR3 protein: CASSLATSGSREQYF; CDR3 DNA: TGTGCCAGCAGCTTAGCGACTAGCGGGAGTCGGGAGCAGTACTTC
D gene: .; V gene: TRBV11-2; clone size: .; J gene: TRBJ2-1; CDR3 protein: CASSLDLENEQFF; CDR3 DNA: TGTGCCAGCAGCTTAGACTTGGAGAATGAGCAGTTCTTC
D gene: .; V gene: TRBV28; clone size: .; J gene: TRBJ1-4; CDR3 protein: CASSLYQGNEKLFF; CDR3 DNA: TGTGCCAGCAGTTTGTATCAGGGTAATGAAAAACTGTTTTTT